This is a list of T cell receptor beta chains from one sample in a study of blood T cell repertoires in COVID-19. The data were produced by immunoSEQ multiplex PCR, yet TCRdb's version contains in-frame clones alone and is incomplete. Here the sample spans roughly 130,000 clones, approximately 88% being singletons. The material sequenced was PBMCs or T cells enriched from blood (not recorded which). Receptors originate from a man aged 40-55 years with acute COVID-19. CDR3s include the opening cysteine and the closing phenylalanine or tryptophan. The order of the fields is J gene, D gene, clone size, V gene, CDR3 DNA, CDR3 protein. The D gene is left open where the match is weak. Size is omitted from some rows. Given values are once, few, many or a class for expanded clones.

J: TRBJ2-1; D: TRBD1; size: .; V: TRBV5-4; DNA: TGTGCCAGCAGCCCAAACAGGGGCGGGTACAATGAGCAGTTCTTC; CDR3: CASSPNRGGYNEQFF
J: TRBJ2-7; D: .; size: few; V: TRBV7-9; DNA: TGTGCCAGCAGCTTACCCGGGGAGGCCTACGAGCAGTACTTC; CDR3: CASSLPGEAYEQYF
J: TRBJ1-1; D: TRBD1; size: once; V: TRBV28; DNA: TGTGCCAGCAGTTTTCTTTGGGGACAGGAAGCTTTCTTT; CDR3: CASSFLWGQEAFF
J: TRBJ2-3; D: TRBD2; size: .; V: TRBV7-9; DNA: TGTGCCAGCAGCAAAGCGGGAGGGGGCACAGATACGCAGTATTTT; CDR3: CASSKAGGGTDTQYF
J: TRBJ1-5; D: .; size: .; V: TRBV28; DNA: TGTGCCAGCAGTCATATGGGAGGCAATCAGCCCCAGCATTTT; CDR3: CASSHMGGNQPQHF
J: TRBJ2-5; D: .; size: .; V: TRBV12-3/TRBV12-4; DNA: TGTGCCAGCAGTCCTCGTTACGGGACCCAGTACTTC; CDR3: CASSPRYGTQYF
J: TRBJ2-7; D: .; size: .; V: TRBV5-5; DNA: TGTGCCAGCAGCTTTAGACAGACATACGAGCAGTACTTC; CDR3: CASSFRQTYEQYF
J: TRBJ1-5; D: .; size: .; V: TRBV5-1; DNA: TGCGCCAGCAGCTTGGCCCCGGGGAGGGAACAGCCCCAGCATTTT; CDR3: CASSLAPGREQPQHF
J: TRBJ2-2; D: TRBD2; size: .; V: TRBV5-1; DNA: TGCGCCAGCACCACACGGCCGGGGCTAGCGGGCTCAACCGGGGAGCTGTTTTTT; CDR3: CASTTRPGLAGSTGELFF
J: TRBJ1-2; D: .; size: .; V: TRBV19; DNA: TGTGCCAGTACTATTACAGGCGCCTATGGCTACACCTTC; CDR3: CASTITGAYGYTF
J: TRBJ2-3; D: .; size: .; V: TRBV7-8; DNA: TGTGCCAGCAGCCCGACCGGGGGTACAGATACGCAGTATTTT; CDR3: CASSPTGGTDTQYF
J: TRBJ1-1; D: TRBD1; size: few; V: TRBV9; DNA: TGTGCCAGCAGCCCCTCCGGGACAGGCCCGTCTGAAGCTTTCTTT; CDR3: CASSPSGTGPSEAFF
J: TRBJ2-7; D: .; size: .; V: TRBV27; DNA: TGTGCCAGCAGTTGGGAGCGGATCCCCTCCTACGAGCAGTACTTC; CDR3: CASSWERIPSYEQYF
J: TRBJ2-7; D: TRBD1; size: .; V: TRBV10-3; DNA: TGTGCCATCAGTAAATATAACCGGGACAGGGAGAGCTCCTACGAGCAGTACTTC; CDR3: CAISKYNRDRESSYEQYF
J: TRBJ1-2; D: .; size: .; V: TRBV14; DNA: TGTGCCAGCAGCCCTGGACAGTATGGCTACACCTTC; CDR3: CASSPGQYGYTF
J: TRBJ1-5; D: TRBD1; size: .; V: TRBV25-1; DNA: TGTGCCAGCAGCAGGGGGGAACAGCCCCAGCATTTT; CDR3: CASSRGEQPQHF
J: TRBJ2-2; D: .; size: .; V: TRBV27; DNA: TGTGCCAGCAGTTTATCCGACACCGGGGAGCTGTTTTTT; CDR3: CASSLSDTGELFF
J: TRBJ2-3; D: .; size: .; V: TRBV9; DNA: TGTGCCAGCAGCGTAGTGGGAGACACAGATACGCAGTATTTT; CDR3: CASSVVGDTDTQYF
J: TRBJ2-4; D: TRBD1; size: .; V: TRBV18; DNA: TGTGCCAGCTCATCTTTCCCGGGGACAGGGGACGTCATTCAGTACTTC; CDR3: CASSSFPGTGDVIQYF
J: TRBJ2-6; D: TRBD1; size: .; V: TRBV18; DNA: TGTGCCAGCTCAGCGGACAGGGACTTATTTGGGGCCAACGTCCTGACTTTC; CDR3: CASSADRDLFGANVLTF
J: TRBJ1-4; D: .; size: .; V: TRBV27; DNA: TGTGCCAGCAGTTTATGGGGGGGCAGTAATGAAAAACTGTTTTTT; CDR3: CASSLWGGSNEKLFF
J: TRBJ2-7; D: .; size: .; V: TRBV28; DNA: TGTGCCAGCAATGGTGGGGGCTGGAACGAGCAGTACTTC; CDR3: CASNGGGWNEQYF